The 10 T cell receptor beta chains reported below all come from one sample, sequenced in a study of cytomegalovirus exposure and HLA in healthy donors. PCR used 60 Vbeta primers and 13 Jbeta primers. Assay: immunoSEQ multiplex PCR; the TCRdb copy retains only in-frame clones and omits some. Of nearly 65,000 clones in the sample, approximately 76% are singletons; the top ten hold under 6.5%. The sequenced sample consisted of PBMCs. The receptors shown here come from a man aged 50-60 years in good health and CMV-seronegative.

This clone ranks as medium-sized (0.01 to 0.1%). This chain links TRBV5-6 with TRBJ2-7; 8 nucleotides line up with TRBD1. CDR1 is SGHDT, CDR2 YYEEEE, per germline. Trimming took 0 bases from V and 4 from J; bases not matched to a gene: 3. The CDR3 runs to 14 residues. The CDR3 DNA is TGTGCCAGCAGCTTGGGGACAGGGTATTACGAGCAGTACTTC. It translates to CASSLGTGYYEQYF.

This clone was detected only a few times. The chain employs TRBV4-2 and TRBJ2-3; 11 bases are shared with TRBD2. Unmatched junction bases numbered 10, after V lost 7 bases and J lost 4 bases. The CDR3 is 16 amino acids. CDR1 and CDR2 (germline): LGHNA, YNFKEQ. The CDR3 region is CASTTTGTSGPDTQYF. DNA for the CDR3: TGTGCCAGCACCACAACCGGGACTAGCGGACCAGATACGCAGTATTTT.

The V call is TRBV5-8, the J call TRBJ1-1; D might be TRBD1 (6 bases). CDR1 and CDR2 (germline): SGHTS, YDEGEE. The CDR3 covers 16 residues. V dropped 4 bases and J dropped 0 bases, with 16 bases sitting between them. Here the CDR3 DNA reads TGTGCCAGCAGCCCGAGGGGGACATCGATGAACACTGAAGCTTTCTTT. Translating gives CASSPRGTSMNTEAFF.

The chain links TRBV4-2 to TRBJ1-3; D remains ambiguous. Looked up from germline, CDR1 is LGHNA and CDR2 is YNFKEQ. V shed 0 bases and J shed 8 bases, with 20 bases lying between them. The CDR3 runs to 17 residues. As DNA, the CDR3 is TGTGCCAGCAGCCAAGATGGGAGGCTGTCAGCGTGGGACACCATATATTTT. Translated, it gives CASSQDGRLSAWDTIYF.

Points on this clone: Other DNA sequences within the sample encode an identical CDR3. The rearrangement uses TRBV19 and TRBJ2-1; TRBD1 agrees at 11 bases. With V trimmed by 4 bases and J by 4 bases, 3 bases remained unmatched. Per the germline V gene, CDR1 is LNHDA and CDR2 is SQIVND (reference sequence). The CDR3 totals 15 residues. The CDR3 region is CASSRGQGDYNEQFF. DNA for the CDR3: TGTGCCAGTAGTAGGGGACAGGGGGATTACAATGAGCAGTTCTTC.

V gene TRBV2 combines with J gene TRBJ1-1; D is unclear. The germline V gene has CDR1 SNHLY and CDR2 FYNNEI. The CDR3 length is 14 residues. Trimming removed 6 bases from V and 4 bases from J, with 15 bases in between. CDR3 sequence: CASRPVYPSTEAFF. CDR3 bases: TGTGCCAGCAGACCTGTTTATCCGAGCACTGAAGCTTTCTTT.

The chain joins TRBV25-1 to TRBJ1-2; perhaps TRBD1 as D (5 bases). CDR1 and CDR2 (germline): MGHDK, SYGVNS. Trimming removed 5 bases from V and 4 bases from J, with 8 bases in between. This CDR3 is built from 12 residues. For the CDR3, the DNA is TGTGCCAGCAGTTGGGACTTCTATGGCTACACCTTC. Protein: CASSWDFYGYTF.

This chain joins TRBV2 and TRBJ2-3; maybe TRBD2 (5 bases). The CDR3 loop spans 13 amino acids. V dropped 3 bases and J dropped 6 bases, with 10 bases sitting between them. Germline V lookup: CDR1 SNHLY, CDR2 FYNNEI. This CDR3 reads CASSEVERDTQYF. Here the CDR3 DNA reads TGTGCCAGCAGTGAGGTGGAGCGGGATACGCAGTATTTT. Variable domain in full (rest from reference TRBV2 and TRBJ2-3): EPEVTQTPSHQVTQMGQEVILRCVPISNHLYFYWYRQILGQKVEFLVSFYNNEISEKSEIFDDQFSVERPDGSNFTLKIRSTKLEDSAMYFCASSEVERDTQYFGPGTRLTVL.

This clone was counted a single time. The chain couples TRBV2 to TRBJ1-1; possibly TRBD1 for D (6 bases). Trimming took off 4 bases at V and 1 base at J, with 10 bases between the two ends. CDR1 SNHLY and CDR2 FYNNEI come from the germline V gene. There are 14 residues in the CDR3. CDR3: CASSGGQGNTEAFF. The CDR3 nucleotides read TGTGCCAGCAGTGGGGGGCAGGGGAACACTGAAGCTTTCTTT.

The count of this clone is one. This chain connects TRBV18 to TRBJ1-5; D is unresolved. Trimming took 4 bases from V and 9 from J, leaving 13 bases between them. The CDR3 totals 13 residues. Germline values: CDR1 KGHSH, CDR2 LQKENI. DNA for the CDR3: TGTGCCAGCTCACTTGACCCGGGTTCGCCCCAGCATTTT. It yields the protein CASSLDPGSPQHF.